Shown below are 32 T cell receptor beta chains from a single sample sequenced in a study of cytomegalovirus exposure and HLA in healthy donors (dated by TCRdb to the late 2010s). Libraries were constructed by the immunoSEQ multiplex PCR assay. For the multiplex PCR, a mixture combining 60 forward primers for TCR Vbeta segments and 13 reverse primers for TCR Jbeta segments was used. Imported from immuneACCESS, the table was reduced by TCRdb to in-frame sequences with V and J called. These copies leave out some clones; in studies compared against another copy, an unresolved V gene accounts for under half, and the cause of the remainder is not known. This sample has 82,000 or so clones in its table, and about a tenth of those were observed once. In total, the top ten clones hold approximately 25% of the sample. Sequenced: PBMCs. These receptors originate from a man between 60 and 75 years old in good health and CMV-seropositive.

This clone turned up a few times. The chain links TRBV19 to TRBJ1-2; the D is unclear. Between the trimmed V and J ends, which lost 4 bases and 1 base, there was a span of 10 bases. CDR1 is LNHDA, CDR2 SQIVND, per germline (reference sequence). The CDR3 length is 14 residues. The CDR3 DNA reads TGTGCCAGTAGTAAGGCAGCTAGTAACTATGGCTACACCTTC. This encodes CASSKAASNYGYTF. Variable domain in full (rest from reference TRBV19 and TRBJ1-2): DGGITQSPKYLFRKEGQNVTLSCEQNLNHDAMYWYRQDPGQGLRLIYYSQIVNDFQKGDIAEGYSVSREKKESFPLTVTSAQKNPTAFYLCASSKAASNYGYTFGSGTRLTVV.

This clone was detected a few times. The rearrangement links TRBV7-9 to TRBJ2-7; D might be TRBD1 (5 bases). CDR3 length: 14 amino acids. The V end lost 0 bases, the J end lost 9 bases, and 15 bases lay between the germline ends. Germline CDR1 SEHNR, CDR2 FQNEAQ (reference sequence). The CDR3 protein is CASSLADSPPGQYV. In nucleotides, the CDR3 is TGTGCCAGCAGCTTAGCCGACAGCCCACCAGGGCAGTACGTC.

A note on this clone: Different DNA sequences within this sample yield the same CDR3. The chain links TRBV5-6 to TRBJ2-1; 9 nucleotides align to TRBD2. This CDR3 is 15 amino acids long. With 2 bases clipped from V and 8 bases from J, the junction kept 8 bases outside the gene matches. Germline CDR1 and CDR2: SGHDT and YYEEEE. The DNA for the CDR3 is TGTGCCAGCAGCTTTCAGGCTAGCGGGGCCTATGAGCAGTTCTTC. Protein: CASSFQASGAYEQFF.

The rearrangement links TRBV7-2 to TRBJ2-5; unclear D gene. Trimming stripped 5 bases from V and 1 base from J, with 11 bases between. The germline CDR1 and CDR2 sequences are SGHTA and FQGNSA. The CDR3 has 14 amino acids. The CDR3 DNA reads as TGTGCCAGCAGCCCCCTCAGCGTCCAAGAGACCCAGTACTTC. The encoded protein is CASSPLSVQETQYF.

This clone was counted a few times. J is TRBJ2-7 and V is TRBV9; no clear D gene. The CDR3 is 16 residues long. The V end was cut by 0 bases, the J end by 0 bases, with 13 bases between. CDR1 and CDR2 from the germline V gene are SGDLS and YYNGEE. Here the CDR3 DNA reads TGTGCCAGCAGCGTAGCTGGTGGCGGTATCTCCTACGAGCAGTACTTC. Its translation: CASSVAGGGISYEQYF.

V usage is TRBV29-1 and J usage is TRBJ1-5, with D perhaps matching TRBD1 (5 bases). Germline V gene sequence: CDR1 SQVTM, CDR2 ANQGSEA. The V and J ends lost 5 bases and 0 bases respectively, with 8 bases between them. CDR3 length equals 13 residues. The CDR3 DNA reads TGCAGCGTTCGACAGCATAGCAATCAGCCCCAGCATTTT. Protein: CSVRQHSNQPQHF.

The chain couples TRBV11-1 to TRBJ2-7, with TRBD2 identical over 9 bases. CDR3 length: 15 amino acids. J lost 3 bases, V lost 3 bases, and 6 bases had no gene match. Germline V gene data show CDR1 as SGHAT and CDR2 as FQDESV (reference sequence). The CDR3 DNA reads TGTGCCAGCAGCTTGGGGCGGGGGGGCCTCTACGAGCAGTACGTC. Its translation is CASSLGRGGLYEQYV.

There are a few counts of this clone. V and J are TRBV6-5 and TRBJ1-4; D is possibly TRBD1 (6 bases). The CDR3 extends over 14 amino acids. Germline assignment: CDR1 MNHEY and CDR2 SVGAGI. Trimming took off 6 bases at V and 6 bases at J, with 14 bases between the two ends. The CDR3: CASSPDRTDEKLFF. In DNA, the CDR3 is TGTGCCAGCAGCCCTGACAGGACGGATGAAAAACTGTTTTTT.

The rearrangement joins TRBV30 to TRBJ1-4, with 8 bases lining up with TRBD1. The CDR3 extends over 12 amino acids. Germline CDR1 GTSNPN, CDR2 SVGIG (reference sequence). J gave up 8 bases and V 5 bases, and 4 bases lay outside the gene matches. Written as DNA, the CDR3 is TGTGCCTGGGGGACAGGTGGCGAAAAACTGTTTTTT. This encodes CAWGTGGEKLFF. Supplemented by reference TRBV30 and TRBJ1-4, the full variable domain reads SQTIHQWPATLVQPVGSPLSLECTVEGTSNPNLYWYRQAAGRGLQLLFYSVGIGQISSEVPQNLSASRPQDRQFILSSKKLLLSDSGFYLCAWGTGGEKLFFGSGTQLSVL.

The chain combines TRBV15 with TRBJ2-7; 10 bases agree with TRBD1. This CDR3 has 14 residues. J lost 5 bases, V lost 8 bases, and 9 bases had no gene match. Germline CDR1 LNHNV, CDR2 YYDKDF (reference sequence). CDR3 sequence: CATQDRGRIDEQYF. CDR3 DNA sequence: TGTGCCACCCAGGACAGGGGGAGGATAGACGAGCAGTACTTC.

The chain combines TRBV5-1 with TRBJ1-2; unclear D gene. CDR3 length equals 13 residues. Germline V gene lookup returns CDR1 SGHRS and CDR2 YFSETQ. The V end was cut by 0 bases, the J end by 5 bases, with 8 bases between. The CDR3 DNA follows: TGCGCCAGCAGCTTGGCCGGGGAATATGGCTACACCTTC. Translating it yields CASSLAGEYGYTF.

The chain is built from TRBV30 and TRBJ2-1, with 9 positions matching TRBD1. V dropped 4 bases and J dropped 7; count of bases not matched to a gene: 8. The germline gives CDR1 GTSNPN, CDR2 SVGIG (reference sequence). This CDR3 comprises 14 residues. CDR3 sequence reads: CAWTRGTGINEQFF. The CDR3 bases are TGTGCCTGGACCCGAGGGACAGGGATTAATGAGCAGTTCTTC.

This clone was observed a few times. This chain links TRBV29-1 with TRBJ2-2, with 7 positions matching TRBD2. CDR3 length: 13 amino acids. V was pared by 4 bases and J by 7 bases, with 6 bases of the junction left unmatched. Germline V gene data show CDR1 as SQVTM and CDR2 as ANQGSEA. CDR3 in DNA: TGCAGCGTTGGGGGACTATCGGGCGGGGAGCTGTTTTTT. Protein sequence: CSVGGLSGGELFF.

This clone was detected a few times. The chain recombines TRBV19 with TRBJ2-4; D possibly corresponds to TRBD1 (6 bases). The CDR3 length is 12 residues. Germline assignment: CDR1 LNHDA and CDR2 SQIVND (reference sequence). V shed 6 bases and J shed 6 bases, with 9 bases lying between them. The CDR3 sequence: CASSLRGNIQYF. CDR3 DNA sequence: TGTGCCAGTAGCCTCAGGGGAAACATTCAGTACTTC.

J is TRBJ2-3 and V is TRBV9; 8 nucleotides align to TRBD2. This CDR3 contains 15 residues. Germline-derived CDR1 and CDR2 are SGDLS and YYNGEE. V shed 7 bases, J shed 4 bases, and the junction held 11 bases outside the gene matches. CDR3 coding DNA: TGTGCCAGCGGAGGAGCCGGGAGGGTTTCAGATACGCAGTATTTT. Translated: CASGGAGRVSDTQYF.

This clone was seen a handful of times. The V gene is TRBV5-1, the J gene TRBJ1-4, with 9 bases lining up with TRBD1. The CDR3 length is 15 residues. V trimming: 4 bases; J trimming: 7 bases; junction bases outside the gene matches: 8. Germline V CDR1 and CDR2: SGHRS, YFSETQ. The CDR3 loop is CASSTPGQGGEKLFF. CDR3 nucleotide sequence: TGCGCCAGCAGCACACCGGGACAGGGAGGTGAAAAACTGTTTTTT. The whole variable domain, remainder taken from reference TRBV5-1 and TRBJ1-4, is KAGVTQTPRYLIKTRGQQVTLSCSPISGHRSVSWYQQTPGQGLQFLFEYFSETQRNKGNFPGRFSGRQFSNSRSEMNVSTLELGDSALYLCASSTPGQGGEKLFFGSGTQLSVL.

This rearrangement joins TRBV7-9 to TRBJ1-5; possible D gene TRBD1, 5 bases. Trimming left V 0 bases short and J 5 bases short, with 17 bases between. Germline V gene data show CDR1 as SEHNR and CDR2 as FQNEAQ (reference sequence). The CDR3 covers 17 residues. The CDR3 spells CASSLASDGLGHQPQHF. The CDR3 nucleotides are TGTGCCAGCAGCTTAGCTTCGGATGGATTGGGGCATCAGCCCCAGCATTTT.

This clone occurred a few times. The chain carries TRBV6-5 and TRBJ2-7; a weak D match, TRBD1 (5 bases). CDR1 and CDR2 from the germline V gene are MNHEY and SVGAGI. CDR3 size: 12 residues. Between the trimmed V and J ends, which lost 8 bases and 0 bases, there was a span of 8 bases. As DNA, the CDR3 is TGTGCCAGCCAGGGCGGCTCCTACGAGCAGTACTTC. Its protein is CASQGGSYEQYF.

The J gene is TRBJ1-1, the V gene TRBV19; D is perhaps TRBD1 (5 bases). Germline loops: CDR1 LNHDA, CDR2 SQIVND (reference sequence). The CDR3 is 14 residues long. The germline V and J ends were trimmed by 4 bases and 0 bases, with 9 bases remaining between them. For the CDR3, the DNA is TGTGCCAGTAGTAAGACAGCGCTGAACACTGAAGCTTTCTTT. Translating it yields CASSKTALNTEAFF.

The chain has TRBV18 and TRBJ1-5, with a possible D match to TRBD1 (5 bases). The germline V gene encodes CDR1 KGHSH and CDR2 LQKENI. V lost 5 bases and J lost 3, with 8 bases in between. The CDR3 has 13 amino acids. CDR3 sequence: CASSGHLNQPQHF. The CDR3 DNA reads TGTGCCAGCTCAGGACACCTCAATCAGCCCCAGCATTTT.

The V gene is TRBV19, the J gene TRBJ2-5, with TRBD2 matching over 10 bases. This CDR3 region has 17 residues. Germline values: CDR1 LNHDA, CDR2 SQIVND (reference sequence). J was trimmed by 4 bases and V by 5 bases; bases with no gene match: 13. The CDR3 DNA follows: TGTGCCAGTAGTCCCAAAGCGGGGGGGCCCCCGAGAGAGACCCAGTACTTC. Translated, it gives CASSPKAGGPPRETQYF.

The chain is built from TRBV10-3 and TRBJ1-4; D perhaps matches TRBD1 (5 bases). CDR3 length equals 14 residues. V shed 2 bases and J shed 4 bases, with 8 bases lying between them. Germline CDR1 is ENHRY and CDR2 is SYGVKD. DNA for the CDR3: TGTGCCATCAGTGAGGGGCAGGGTAATGAAAAACTGTTTTTT. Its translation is CAISEGQGNEKLFF.

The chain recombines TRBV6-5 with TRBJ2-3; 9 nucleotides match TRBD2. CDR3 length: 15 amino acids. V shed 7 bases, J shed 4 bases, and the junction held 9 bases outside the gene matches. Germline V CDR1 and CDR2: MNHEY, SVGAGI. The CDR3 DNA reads TGTGCCAGCACCCCTGGCGGGAGGGCATCAGATACGCAGTATTTT. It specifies CASTPGGRASDTQYF.

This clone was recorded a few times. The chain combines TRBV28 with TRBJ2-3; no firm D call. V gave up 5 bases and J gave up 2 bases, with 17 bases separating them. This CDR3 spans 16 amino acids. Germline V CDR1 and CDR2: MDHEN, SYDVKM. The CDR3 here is CASSPWSPTYTDTQYF. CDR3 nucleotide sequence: TGTGCCAGCAGTCCCTGGAGCCCAACTTACACAGATACGCAGTATTTT.

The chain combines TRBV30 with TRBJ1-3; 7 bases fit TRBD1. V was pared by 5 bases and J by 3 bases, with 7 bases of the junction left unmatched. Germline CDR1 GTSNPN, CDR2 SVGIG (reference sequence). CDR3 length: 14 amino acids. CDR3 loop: CAWEGAQGGNTIYF. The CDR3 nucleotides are TGTGCCTGGGAGGGGGCGCAGGGTGGAAACACCATATATTTT.

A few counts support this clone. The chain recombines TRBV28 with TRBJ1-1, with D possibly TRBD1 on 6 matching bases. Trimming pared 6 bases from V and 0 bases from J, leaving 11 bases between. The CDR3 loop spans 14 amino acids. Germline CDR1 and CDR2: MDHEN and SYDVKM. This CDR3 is CASRAGTMNTEAFF. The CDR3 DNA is TGTGCCAGCAGAGCCGGGACAATGAACACTGAAGCTTTCTTT.

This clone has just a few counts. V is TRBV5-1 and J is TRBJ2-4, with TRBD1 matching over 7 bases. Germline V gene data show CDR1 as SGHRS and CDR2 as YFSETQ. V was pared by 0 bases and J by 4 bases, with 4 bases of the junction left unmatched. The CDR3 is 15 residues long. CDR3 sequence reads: CASSLGTGNKNIQYF. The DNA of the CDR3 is TGCGCCAGCAGCTTGGGGACAGGCAATAAAAACATTCAGTACTTC.

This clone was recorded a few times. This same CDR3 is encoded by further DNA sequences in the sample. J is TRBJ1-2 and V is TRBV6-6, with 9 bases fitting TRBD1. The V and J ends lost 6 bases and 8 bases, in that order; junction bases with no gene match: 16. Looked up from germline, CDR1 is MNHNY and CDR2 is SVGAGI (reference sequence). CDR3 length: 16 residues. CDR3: CASSRAGQGFMGGYTF. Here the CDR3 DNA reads TGTGCCAGCAGCAGAGCGGGACAGGGATTTATGGGAGGCTACACCTTC.

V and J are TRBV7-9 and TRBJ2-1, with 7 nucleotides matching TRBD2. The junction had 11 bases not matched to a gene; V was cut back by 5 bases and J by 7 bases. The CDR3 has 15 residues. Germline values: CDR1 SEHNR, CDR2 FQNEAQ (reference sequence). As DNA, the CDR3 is TGTGCCAGCAGCCGAGGGGCGGGAGTAACAAATGAGCAGTTCTTC. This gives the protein CASSRGAGVTNEQFF.

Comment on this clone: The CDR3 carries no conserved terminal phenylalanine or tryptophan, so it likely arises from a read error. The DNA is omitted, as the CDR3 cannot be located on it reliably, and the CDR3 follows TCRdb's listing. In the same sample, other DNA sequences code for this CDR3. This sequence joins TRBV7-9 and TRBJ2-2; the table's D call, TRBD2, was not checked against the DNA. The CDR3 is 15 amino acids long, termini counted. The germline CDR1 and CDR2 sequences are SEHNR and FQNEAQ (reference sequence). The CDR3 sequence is CASSLGGRPTGEMFL.

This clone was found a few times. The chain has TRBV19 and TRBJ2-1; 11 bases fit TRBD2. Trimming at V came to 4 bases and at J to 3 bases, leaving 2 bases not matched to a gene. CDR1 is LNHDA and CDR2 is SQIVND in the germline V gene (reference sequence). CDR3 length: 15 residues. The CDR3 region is CASSSLAGGYNEQFF. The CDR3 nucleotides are TGTGCCAGTAGTAGTCTAGCGGGGGGCTACAATGAGCAGTTCTTC.

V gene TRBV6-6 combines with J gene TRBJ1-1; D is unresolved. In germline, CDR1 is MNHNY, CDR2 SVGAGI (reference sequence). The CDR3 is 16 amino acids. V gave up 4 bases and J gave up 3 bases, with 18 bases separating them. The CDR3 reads CASSSRWRVNDTEAFF. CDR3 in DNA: TGTGCCAGCAGTTCAAGGTGGAGAGTGAATGACACTGAAGCTTTCTTT.